This T cell receptor beta chain was observed in a study of cytomegalovirus exposure and HLA in healthy donors. CDR1 and CDR2 from the germline V gene are SGDLS and YYNGEE. V lost 0 bases and J lost 5, with 17 bases in between. The CDR3 covers 17 residues. It was with 60 Vbeta and 13 Jbeta primers that the PCR ran. The data were produced by immunoSEQ multiplex PCR, yet TCRdb's version contains in-frame clones alone and is incomplete. The repertoire has around 94,000 clones, about three quarters of them found once; the top ten carry approximately 4.8%. This chain joins TRBV9 and TRBJ2-2, with D possibly being TRBD2 (7 bases). Sequenced material: PBMCs. This sequence originates from a male donor in good health and CMV-seropositive. The CDR3 sequence: CASSVGSFGGLTGELFF. CDR3 nucleotide sequence: TGTGCCAGCAGCGTAGGGTCCTTCGGGGGGCTGACCGGGGAGCTGTTTTTT.